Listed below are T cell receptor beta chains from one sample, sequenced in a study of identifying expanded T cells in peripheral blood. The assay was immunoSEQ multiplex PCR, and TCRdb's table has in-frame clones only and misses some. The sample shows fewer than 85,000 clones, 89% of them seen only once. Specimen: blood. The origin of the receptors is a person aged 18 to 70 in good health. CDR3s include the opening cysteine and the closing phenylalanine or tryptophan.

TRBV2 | CASSEGLAGAYEQYF
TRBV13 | CASSSGNGELFF
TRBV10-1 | CASSDGLEGYEQYF
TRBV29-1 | CSVEVSDNEKLFF
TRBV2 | CASSEAGGAGYGYTF
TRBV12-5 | CASQAYHEQFF
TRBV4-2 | CASSQERADISSYEQYF
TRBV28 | CASRPGLAGAGQFF
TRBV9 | CASSPYGWDTQYF
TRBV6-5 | CASSYIGGEKETQYF
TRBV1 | CTSSQDPATGWTEAFF
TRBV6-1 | CASSRGLAGAGTQYF
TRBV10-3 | CAIRTSGGEQFF
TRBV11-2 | CASSRYRGPWDTEAFF
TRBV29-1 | CSAQKDRGTGTDTQYF
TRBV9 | CASSVALDHPSKPAAGANVLTF
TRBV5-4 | CASSPRLGQLNTGELFF
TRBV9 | CASSVGLAGETQYF
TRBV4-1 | CASSRWTAQETQYF
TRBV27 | CASSTRTGSTDTQYF